This note documents a single T cell receptor (beta chain) sequence. A J-beta primer mix and a sample-barcoded 5' primer were used in a second PCR of roughly 6 to 12 cycles. TCRdb re-called the 5' RACE reads with MiXCR, one entry per CDR3 protein. The sample shows approximately 600,000 distinct CDR3 sequences, about 54% of them seen only once. This sample stems from a study of blood T cells in healthy people across ages. Study at large: About one barcoded beta molecule per two T cells was captured by template switching.

CDR1 is SGHRS and CDR2 is YFSETQ in the germline V gene. Trimming shortened V by 0 bases and J by 5 bases, and 17 bases separated the two germline ends. The CDR3 is 16 residues long. What was sequenced was blood. The sequence was obtained from a man in his 60s in good health. The V call is TRBV5-1, the J call TRBJ2-5; D may be TRBD1 or TRBD2 (5 bases each). In DNA, the CDR3 is TGCGCCAGCAGCTTGGTGTGGGACCCGTCCCCCGAGACCCAGTACTTC. This translates into CASSLVWDPSPETQYF.